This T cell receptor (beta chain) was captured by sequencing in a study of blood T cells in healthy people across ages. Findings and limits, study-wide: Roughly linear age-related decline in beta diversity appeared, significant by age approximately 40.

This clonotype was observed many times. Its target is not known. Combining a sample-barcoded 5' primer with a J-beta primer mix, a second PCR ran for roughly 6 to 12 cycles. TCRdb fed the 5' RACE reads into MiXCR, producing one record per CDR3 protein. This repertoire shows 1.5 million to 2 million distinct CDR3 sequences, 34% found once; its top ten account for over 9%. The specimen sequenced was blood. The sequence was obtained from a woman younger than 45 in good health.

Here the CDR3 reads CASSQGWTGELFF. In DNA, the CDR3 is TGTGCCAGCAGTCAGGGTTGGACCGGGGAGCTGTTTTTT. The rearrangement joins TRBV4-2 to TRBJ2-2; TRBD1 is a possible D gene (5 bases). The CDR3 spans 13 residues. With 6 bases removed from V and 5 bases from J, the gap between germline ends came to 10 bases. Per the germline V gene, CDR1 is LGHNA and CDR2 is YNFKEQ.